This T cell receptor (beta chain) was recovered during a study of cytomegalovirus exposure and HLA in healthy donors. Study background: Both the roughly 120 validation repertoires and the 550 to 750 first-cohort repertoires used the same platform, as reported by a later analysis. General study results and limits: The tendency of first-cohort TCR clusters to co-occur in the approximately 120 validation repertoires was identified by a subsequent analysis. TCR beta chains numbering 164 were designated cytomegalovirus-associated.

V lost 6 bases, J lost 0 bases, and 2 bases stayed unmatched. The CDR3 has 14 amino acids. Germline values: CDR1 ENHRY, CDR2 SYGVKD. Measured with immunoSEQ multiplex PCR; TCRdb has only the in-frame clones, and not every one. The repertoire holds more than 95,000 clones, with about 85% as singletons. As concerns this clone: Its antigen remains unknown.

The sequence came from a young man in good health and CMV-seropositive. The gene calls are TRBV10-3 and TRBJ1-3; 7 nucleotides agree with TRBD1. The sequenced sample was PBMCs. The DNA for the CDR3 is TGTGCCATCAGGGGGGACAGCTCTGGAAACACCATATATTTT. Translated: CAIRGDSSGNTIYF.